Presented here are 4 T cell receptor beta chains from one specimen sequenced in a study of identical twins' blood T cells. MiXCR, applied by TCRdb to the 5' RACE reads, yields one record per CDR3 protein. Of around 380,000 distinct CDR3 sequences in the sample, 25% to 35% are singletons; the top ten hold roughly 5.5%. The material sequenced was PBMCs. These TCRs come from a woman aged 18-49 years in good health.

The count of this clonotype is one. This may arise from a read error, as a much more abundant clone is one base away. The J gene is TRBJ2-1, the V gene TRBV7-2; D call uncertain. The V end lost 1 base, the J end lost 2 bases, and 3 bases lay between the germline ends. The CDR3 runs 13 residues. Per germline, CDR1 SGHTA and CDR2 FQGNSA. The CDR3 spells CASSLEPYNEQFF. Written as DNA, the CDR3 is TGTGCCAGCAGCTTAGAACCCTACAATGAGCAGTTCTTC.

The chain uses TRBV2 and TRBJ2-1, with D tentatively TRBD1 (6 bases). Germline values: CDR1 SNHLY, CDR2 FYNNEI. The V gene lost 9 bases and the J gene lost 10 bases, with 13 bases spanning the gap. This CDR3 is built from 11 residues. Written as DNA, the CDR3 is TGTGCCAGAGCGAGGGGGTTAGAGCAGTTCTTC. Encoded protein: CARARGLEQFF.

This rearrangement joins TRBV10-3 to TRBJ2-3, with unresolved D. Trimming removed 0 bases at V and 3 bases at J, with 7 bases between. Per germline, CDR1 ENHRY and CDR2 SYGVKD. This CDR3 is 14 amino acids long. The CDR3 nucleotides are TGTGCCATCAGTGAGTCTAGGCTAACAGATACGCAGTATTTT. Translated: CAISESRLTDTQYF.

This clonotype has more than one count but fewer than ten. The rearrangement uses TRBV20-1 and TRBJ2-2; D not certain. Germline values: CDR1 DFQATT, CDR2 SNEGSKA (reference sequence). V lost 1 base to trimming and J lost 5 bases, with 8 bases between them. The CDR3 runs 13 residues. The CDR3 DNA sequence: TGCAGTGCTAGAGGACATAGTACCGGGGAGCTGTTTTTT. This translates into CSARGHSTGELFF.